The TCR beta chain under discussion was sequenced for a study of blood T cell repertoires in COVID-19. Trimming cost V 5 bases and J 2 bases, with 9 bases left between them. The germline gives CDR1 MDHEN, CDR2 SYDVKM. This CDR3 contains 13 residues. Clones were read by immunoSEQ multiplex PCR, and TCRdb kept only the in-frame ones, dropping some. This sample has around 270,000 clones, with approximately 88% found just once. Enrollees, about 18 to 90 years old, lived in approximately 24 US areas. The TCR sequence derives from a woman between 35 and 50 years old who had been exposed to COVID-19. The chain carries TRBV28 and TRBJ1-2; no clear D gene. The sequenced sample was PBMCs or T cells enriched from blood (not recorded which). DNA for the CDR3: TGTGCCAGCAGTGCCCAGATAAACTATGGCTACACCTTC. Residues: CASSAQINYGYTF.